The present TCR beta chain was sequenced within a study of shared clonotypes between healthy human individuals. There are 10 residues in the CDR3. V dropped 5 bases and J dropped 8 bases, with 7 bases sitting between them. Germline V gene data show CDR1 as SGHTA and CDR2 as FQGTGA. Notes on this clone: Its antigen is not identified.

Broader study findings: Memory subsets generally showed smaller estimated richness than naive subsets did. Blood was the only sampled material, and tissue repertoires likely differ.

Investigators spread the genomic DNA of each subset evenly over several immunoSEQ plates. Libraries were prepared by immunoSEQ multiplex PCR; TCRdb keeps only in-frame clonotypes and omits some of them. The table records approximately 2,000,000 clones, just under 95% of them present only once. The sample taken for sequencing was naive CD4+ T cells from PBMCs. As to subset: CD45RA+ positively selected. This TCR came from a man aged 18 to 35 in good health. Some clones in this sample may be carry-over from other donors' samples. V usage is TRBV7-3 and J usage is TRBJ2-7; no clear D gene. The DNA for the CDR3 is TGTGCCAGCAGCCTCCAAAAGCAGTACTTC. This encodes CASSLQKQYF.